The 3 T cell receptor beta chains presented below share a single source sample, sequenced in a study of T cell changes during pregnancy in multiple sclerosis. Clones were sequenced by immunoSEQ multiplex PCR, and TCRdb holds only the in-frame ones, with some missing. Of 85,000 to 120,000 clones listed, roughly 90% are singletons. This specimen consisted of peripheral blood, obtained after pregnancy. These receptors were taken from a female donor with multiple sclerosis, enrolled in a pregnancy study.

CDR3 amino acids: CASSVGDGYEQYF. As DNA, the CDR3 is TGTGCCAGCAGTGTCGGGGATGGCTACGAGCAGTACTTC. The rearrangement links TRBV2 to TRBJ2-7; D might be TRBD2 (5 bases). V was clipped by 4 bases and J by 3 bases, with 10 bases between them. The CDR3 is 13 residues long. The germline CDR1 and CDR2 sequences are SNHLY and FYNNEI.

This rearrangement joins TRBV7-2 to TRBJ2-1; TRBD2 matches 13 bases. Germline V gene data show CDR1 as SGHTA and CDR2 as FQGNSA. This CDR3 is 14 amino acids long. Trimming cost V 5 bases and J 15 bases; bases outside gene matches: 10. The DNA for the CDR3 is TGTGCCAGCAGCCTGACACTAGCGGGGGGGCTTGTGTTCTTC. This codes for CASSLTLAGGLVFF.

This clone occurred once. The chain is built from TRBV4-1 and TRBJ2-3, with a tentative D call TRBD1 (5 bases). Deletions cut 4 bases from V and 4 bases from J, with 18 bases between. The CDR3 consists of 16 residues. Germline V lookup: CDR1 MGHRA, CDR2 YSYEKL. This CDR3 reads CASSLGGSGAPDTQYF. The CDR3 nucleotides read TGCGCCAGCAGCCTGGGTGGCAGTGGGGCCCCAGATACGCAGTATTTT.